This TCR beta chain was sequenced for a study of blood T cell repertoires in COVID-19. The CDR3 length is 14 residues. V lost 4 bases, J lost 6 bases, and 15 bases lay in between. Germline V gene data show CDR1 as MNHEY and CDR2 as SVGAGI. Some clones are missing from TCRdb's copy, which holds only in-frame ones; the method was immunoSEQ multiplex PCR. This sample has 170,000 or so clones, with about 86% found just once. The sequencing input was peripheral blood. The TCR sequence derives from a man in his fifties or sixties with active or convalescent COVID-19. The gene calls are TRBV6-5 and TRBJ1-1; perhaps TRBD1 as D (6 bases). The CDR3 loop reads CASSSPGHFAEAFF. CDR3 coding DNA: TGTGCCAGCAGTTCCCCGGGACATTTTGCTGAAGCTTTCTTT.